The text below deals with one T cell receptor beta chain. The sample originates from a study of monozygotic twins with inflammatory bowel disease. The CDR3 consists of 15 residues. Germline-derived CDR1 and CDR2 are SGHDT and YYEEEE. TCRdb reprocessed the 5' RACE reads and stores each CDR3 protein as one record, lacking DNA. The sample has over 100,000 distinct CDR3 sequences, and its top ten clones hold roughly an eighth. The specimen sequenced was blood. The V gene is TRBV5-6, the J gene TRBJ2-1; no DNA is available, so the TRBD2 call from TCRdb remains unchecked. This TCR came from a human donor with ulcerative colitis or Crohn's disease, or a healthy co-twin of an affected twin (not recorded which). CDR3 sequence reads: CASRELAGEINEQFF.